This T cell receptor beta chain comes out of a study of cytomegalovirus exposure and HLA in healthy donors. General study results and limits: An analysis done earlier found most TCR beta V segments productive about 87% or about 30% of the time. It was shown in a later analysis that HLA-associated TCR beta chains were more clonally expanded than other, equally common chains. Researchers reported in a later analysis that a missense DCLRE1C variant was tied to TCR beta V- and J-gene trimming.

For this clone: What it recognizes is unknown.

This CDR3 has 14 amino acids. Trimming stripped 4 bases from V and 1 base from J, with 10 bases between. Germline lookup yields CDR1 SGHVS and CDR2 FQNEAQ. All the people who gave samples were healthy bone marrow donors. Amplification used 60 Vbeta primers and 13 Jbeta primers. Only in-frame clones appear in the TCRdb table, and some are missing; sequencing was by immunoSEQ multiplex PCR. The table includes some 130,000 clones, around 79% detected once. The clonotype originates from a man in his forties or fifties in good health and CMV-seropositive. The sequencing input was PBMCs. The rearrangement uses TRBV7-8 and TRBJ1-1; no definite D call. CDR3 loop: CASSSRSANTEAFF. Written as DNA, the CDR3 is TGTGCCAGCAGCTCAAGAAGCGCGAACACTGAAGCTTTCTTT.